This is a list of T cell receptor beta chains from one sample in a study of a mutant IDH1 vaccine in newly diagnosed glioma. TCRdb's copy holds only in-frame clones and misses some; the assay was immunoSEQ multiplex PCR. In the table there are about 48,000 clones, 75% to 85% of which are singletons. These receptors lack a known antigen. The material was PBMCs, obtained from a glioma patient whose treatment included an IDH1 peptide vaccine. These TCRs come from a man aged 40-49 years with glioma. Each CDR3 is given with its conserved first and last residue. The order of the fields is D gene, V gene, clone size, J gene, CDR3 DNA, CDR3 protein. A D gene is named only where the DNA matches it firmly. Size is stated for part of the rows, as once, few or many counts, or as a class when the clone is expanded.

d_call: NA
v_call: TRBV9
clone_size: NA
j_call: TRBJ1-3
cdr3_nt: TGTGCCAGTGCCGGGGGCTCTAGAAACACCATATATTTT
cdr3_aa: CASAGGSRNTIYF

d_call: TRBD1
v_call: TRBV18
clone_size: NA
j_call: TRBJ2-3
cdr3_nt: TGTGCCAGCTCCCTCGACAGGGAGAAGGATACGCAGTATTTT
cdr3_aa: CASSLDREKDTQYF

d_call: TRBD1
v_call: TRBV19
clone_size: NA
j_call: TRBJ2-3
cdr3_nt: TGTGCCAGTAGTATAGTTTCAGGGGGCAGGACAGATACGCAGTATTTT
cdr3_aa: CASSIVSGGRTDTQYF

d_call: NA
v_call: TRBV19
clone_size: NA
j_call: TRBJ2-2
cdr3_nt: TGTGCCAGTAGCCACGGGCAATACACCGGGGAGCTGTTTTTT
cdr3_aa: CASSHGQYTGELFF

d_call: NA
v_call: TRBV5-6
clone_size: NA
j_call: TRBJ2-6
cdr3_nt: TGTGCCAGCAGCTTGGTGGCCGGCTCTGGGGCCAACGTCCTGACTTTC
cdr3_aa: CASSLVAGSGANVLTF

d_call: TRBD2
v_call: TRBV5-1
clone_size: NA
j_call: TRBJ2-1
cdr3_nt: TGCGCCAGCCTCAGGTCCCCACAGGCACCGGGACTAGCGGGAGGCTTGAACAATGAGCAGTTCTTC
cdr3_aa: CASLRSPQAPGLAGGLNNEQFF

d_call: NA
v_call: TRBV6-5
clone_size: NA
j_call: TRBJ1-5
cdr3_nt: TGTGCCAGCAGTTACTCGTCAGGAAATCAGCCCCAGCATTTT
cdr3_aa: CASSYSSGNQPQHF

d_call: NA
v_call: TRBV6-1
clone_size: NA
j_call: TRBJ1-1
cdr3_nt: TGTGCCAGCAGCTTCGGTCAGGCGAAAGAAGCTTTCTTT
cdr3_aa: CASSFGQAKEAFF

d_call: NA
v_call: TRBV2
clone_size: few
j_call: TRBJ2-3
cdr3_nt: TGTGCCAGCAGTGACGAGAGGCGTACGCAGTATTTT
cdr3_aa: CASSDERRTQYF

d_call: TRBD2
v_call: TRBV29-1
clone_size: few
j_call: TRBJ2-1
cdr3_nt: TGCAGCGTTCCAAGCCTAGCGGGAGGGCCCAATGAGCAGTTCTTC
cdr3_aa: CSVPSLAGGPNEQFF

d_call: NA
v_call: TRBV6-6
clone_size: NA
j_call: TRBJ1-1
cdr3_nt: TGTGCCAGCAGTCGTCATATGAACACTGAAGCTTTCTTT
cdr3_aa: CASSRHMNTEAFF

d_call: NA
v_call: TRBV19
clone_size: NA
j_call: TRBJ2-6
cdr3_nt: TGTGCCAGTAGTCCCTGGACCGTCAACGTCCTGACTTTC
cdr3_aa: CASSPWTVNVLTF

d_call: NA
v_call: TRBV5-1
clone_size: NA
j_call: TRBJ2-1
cdr3_nt: TGCGCCAGCAGCTTGGGCCAGGGTGGGTACAATGAGCAGTTCTTC
cdr3_aa: CASSLGQGGYNEQFF

d_call: NA
v_call: TRBV21-1
clone_size: NA
j_call: TRBJ2-1
cdr3_nt: TGTGCCAGCAGCAAAGTGTTTAGAGACTACAATGAGCAGTTCTTC
cdr3_aa: CASSKVFRDYNEQFF

d_call: NA
v_call: TRBV11-3
clone_size: NA
j_call: TRBJ2-7
cdr3_nt: TGTGCCAGCAGCCCGAGCCGTGGGACTGGGAGGCTCGAGCAGTACTTC
cdr3_aa: CASSPSRGTGRLEQYF

d_call: NA
v_call: TRBV11-2
clone_size: NA
j_call: TRBJ1-2
cdr3_nt: TGTGCCAGCAGCTTAGGCGGAAGTGGCTACACCTTC
cdr3_aa: CASSLGGSGYTF

d_call: TRBD2
v_call: TRBV4-1
clone_size: medium-sized
j_call: TRBJ2-7
cdr3_nt: TGCGCCAGCAGCCTTCCACTAGCGGGAGGTGGCGAGCAGTACTTC
cdr3_aa: CASSLPLAGGGEQYF

d_call: TRBD2
v_call: TRBV27
clone_size: NA
j_call: TRBJ2-1
cdr3_nt: TGTGCCAGCAGTATTATAGCGGGAGACAGCAATGAGCAGTTCTTC
cdr3_aa: CASSIIAGDSNEQFF

d_call: NA
v_call: TRBV5-1
clone_size: NA
j_call: TRBJ2-2
cdr3_nt: TGCGCCAGCGCCGTTGATAAGAGGGGTGCCGGGGAGCTGTTTTTT
cdr3_aa: CASAVDKRGAGELFF

d_call: NA
v_call: TRBV19
clone_size: NA
j_call: TRBJ1-2
cdr3_nt: TGTGCCAGTACCGTAAGGGGGACTATCTATGGCTACACCTTC
cdr3_aa: CASTVRGTIYGYTF

d_call: NA
v_call: TRBV10-1
clone_size: NA
j_call: TRBJ2-5
cdr3_nt: TGCGCCAGCAGTGCGAGGCTAGCGGAGACCCAGTACTTC
cdr3_aa: CASSARLAETQYF

d_call: NA
v_call: TRBV7-9
clone_size: NA
j_call: TRBJ2-5
cdr3_nt: TGTGCCAGCAGCTTAGCGCGGGCTAGTGGAGAGACCCAGTACTTC
cdr3_aa: CASSLARASGETQYF

d_call: NA
v_call: TRBV18
clone_size: NA
j_call: TRBJ1-2
cdr3_nt: TGTGCCAGCTCACCACAGTTGGGAGAAGGCTACACCTTC
cdr3_aa: CASSPQLGEGYTF

d_call: TRBD1
v_call: TRBV5-1
clone_size: few
j_call: TRBJ2-5
cdr3_nt: TGCGCCAGCAGCCACTTCACAGGGGAAGAGACCCAGTACTTC
cdr3_aa: CASSHFTGEETQYF

d_call: NA
v_call: TRBV19
clone_size: NA
j_call: TRBJ2-7
cdr3_nt: TGTGCCAGCAGCCGGGACAACTCCTACGAGCAGTACTTC
cdr3_aa: CASSRDNSYEQYF

d_call: NA
v_call: TRBV2
clone_size: once
j_call: TRBJ2-1
cdr3_nt: TGTGCCAGCAGTGACGTAGTTATCGACAATGAGCAGTTCTTC
cdr3_aa: CASSDVVIDNEQFF

d_call: NA
v_call: TRBV5-4
clone_size: few
j_call: TRBJ1-4
cdr3_nt: TGTGCCAGCAGCTTGGCGGGGGACCTAGGTGAAAAACTGTTTTTT
cdr3_aa: CASSLAGDLGEKLFF

d_call: TRBD2
v_call: TRBV13
clone_size: NA
j_call: TRBJ2-1
cdr3_nt: TGTGCCAGCAGCCCGGCTAGCGGACACGTCAATGAGCAGTTCTTC
cdr3_aa: CASSPASGHVNEQFF

d_call: NA
v_call: TRBV5-4
clone_size: NA
j_call: TRBJ2-1
cdr3_nt: TGTGCCAGCAGCTTGGTCCCCCGGGATGAGCAGTTCTTC
cdr3_aa: CASSLVPRDEQFF

d_call: NA
v_call: TRBV5-6
clone_size: NA
j_call: TRBJ1-6
cdr3_nt: TGTGCCAGCAGTTTACCCAGGGCGGACTCACCCCTCCACTTT
cdr3_aa: CASSLPRADSPLHF

d_call: NA
v_call: TRBV18
clone_size: NA
j_call: TRBJ2-2
cdr3_nt: TGTGCCAGCTCACCACCCACCCAATACACCGGGGAGCTGTTTTTT
cdr3_aa: CASSPPTQYTGELFF

d_call: NA
v_call: TRBV6-1
clone_size: NA
j_call: TRBJ2-4
cdr3_nt: TGTGCCAGCAGTGAAGAATCGTGGATCTCCAAAAACATTCAGTACTTC
cdr3_aa: CASSEESWISKNIQYF

d_call: TRBD2
v_call: TRBV7-8
clone_size: once
j_call: TRBJ2-5
cdr3_nt: TGTGCCAGCAGCTCGACTAGCGGCCAAGAGACCCAGTACTTC
cdr3_aa: CASSSTSGQETQYF

d_call: NA
v_call: TRBV7-2
clone_size: NA
j_call: TRBJ2-3
cdr3_nt: TGTGCCAGCAGCGCGGGACACTCCACAGATACGCAGTATTTT
cdr3_aa: CASSAGHSTDTQYF

d_call: NA
v_call: TRBV6-5
clone_size: NA
j_call: TRBJ1-5
cdr3_nt: TGTGCCAGCAGTTACTCATCAGGGAATAATCAGCCCCAGCATTTT
cdr3_aa: CASSYSSGNNQPQHF

d_call: TRBD1
v_call: TRBV6-5
clone_size: NA
j_call: TRBJ2-7
cdr3_nt: TGTGCCAGCAGCTTGGGGGCAGGGGGCAGCTACGAGCAGTACTTC
cdr3_aa: CASSLGAGGSYEQYF

d_call: NA
v_call: TRBV7-2
clone_size: NA
j_call: TRBJ2-5
cdr3_nt: TGTGCCAGCAGCTTAGTCCCCGCACAGACCCAGTACTTC
cdr3_aa: CASSLVPAQTQYF

d_call: NA
v_call: TRBV10-3
clone_size: NA
j_call: TRBJ2-1
cdr3_nt: TGTGCCATCAGTGAGTCGACGGGACACCTCTACAATGAGCAGTTCTTC
cdr3_aa: CAISESTGHLYNEQFF

d_call: TRBD1
v_call: TRBV28
clone_size: NA
j_call: TRBJ2-7
cdr3_nt: TGTGCCAGCAGTTTACCAGGTGTCAGGGGGCTTTTTGCATACGAGCAGTACTTC
cdr3_aa: CASSLPGVRGLFAYEQYF

d_call: NA
v_call: TRBV11-2
clone_size: NA
j_call: TRBJ2-7
cdr3_nt: TGTGCCAGCAGCTTGGCCGGCGGGGATCGTTACGAGCAGTACTTC
cdr3_aa: CASSLAGGDRYEQYF

d_call: TRBD2
v_call: TRBV5-1
clone_size: NA
j_call: TRBJ2-3
cdr3_nt: TGCGCCAGCAGCTATAATAGCGGGAGTTCCGCAGATACGCAGTATTTT
cdr3_aa: CASSYNSGSSADTQYF

d_call: NA
v_call: TRBV7-9
clone_size: NA
j_call: TRBJ2-7
cdr3_nt: TGTGCCAGCACTAGTCAGAGGTCTAGCTCCTACGAGCAGTACTTC
cdr3_aa: CASTSQRSSSYEQYF

d_call: NA
v_call: TRBV11-2
clone_size: once
j_call: TRBJ2-7
cdr3_nt: TGTGCCAGCAGCTTGGGGAACGAGCAGTACTTC
cdr3_aa: CASSLGNEQYF

d_call: NA
v_call: TRBV25-1
clone_size: NA
j_call: TRBJ2-1
cdr3_nt: TGTGCCAGCAATGGCCTAGCCTCCTACAATGAGCAGTTCTTC
cdr3_aa: CASNGLASYNEQFF

d_call: NA
v_call: TRBV9
clone_size: few
j_call: TRBJ2-5
cdr3_nt: TGTGCCAGCAGCGGAACGGAGGGGCCCGCTTTGCAGGAGACCCAGTACTTC
cdr3_aa: CASSGTEGPALQETQYF

d_call: NA
v_call: TRBV5-1
clone_size: NA
j_call: TRBJ2-7
cdr3_nt: TGCGCCAGCAGTACCGGGCCGTCGGGTACCTACGAGCAGTACTTC
cdr3_aa: CASSTGPSGTYEQYF

d_call: NA
v_call: TRBV5-1
clone_size: NA
j_call: TRBJ2-1
cdr3_nt: TGCGCCAGCAGCTTGGAGGGCGGGACTTACAATGAGCAGTTCTTC
cdr3_aa: CASSLEGGTYNEQFF

d_call: NA
v_call: TRBV5-5
clone_size: NA
j_call: TRBJ2-5
cdr3_nt: TGTGCCAGCAGCTGGGGACACAGCCTTCAAGAGACCCAGTACTTC
cdr3_aa: CASSWGHSLQETQYF

d_call: TRBD1
v_call: TRBV7-6
clone_size: NA
j_call: TRBJ2-3
cdr3_nt: TGTGCCAGCAGCCGAAGACAGGGCAACACAGATACGCAGTATTTT
cdr3_aa: CASSRRQGNTDTQYF

d_call: NA
v_call: TRBV6-4
clone_size: NA
j_call: TRBJ2-6
cdr3_nt: TGTGCCAGCAAGGGGTCATCTGGGGCCAACGTCCTGACTTTC
cdr3_aa: CASKGSSGANVLTF

d_call: NA
v_call: TRBV6-1
clone_size: NA
j_call: TRBJ1-1
cdr3_nt: TGTGCCAGCAGTTCCGGACAGCACATTGAAGCTTTCTTT
cdr3_aa: CASSSGQHIEAFF

d_call: NA
v_call: TRBV5-1
clone_size: NA
j_call: TRBJ2-1
cdr3_nt: TGCGCCAGTTTTCAGGGATACGCCTCCTACAATGAGCAGTTCTTC
cdr3_aa: CASFQGYASYNEQFF

d_call: TRBD1
v_call: TRBV5-4
clone_size: NA
j_call: TRBJ1-1
cdr3_nt: TGTGCCAGCAGCCTGACGGGACAGGGCTACACTGAAGCTTTCTTT
cdr3_aa: CASSLTGQGYTEAFF